This T cell receptor beta chain was retrieved from a study of shared clonotypes between healthy human individuals. Study findings and constraints: Generation probabilities were higher for clonotypes shared across all four sorted-subset donors than for unshared ones.

Trimming shortened V by 3 bases and J by 0 bases, and 15 bases separated the two germline ends. The CDR3 loop spans 17 amino acids. The V gene's germline CDR1 is MDHEN and CDR2 SYDVKM. Nashville, Tennessee was home to all donors, each a Caucasian adult. A CD45RA-negative memory subset and a CD45RA+ naive subset were separated from the CD4+ cells. To note about this clone: Its antigen is unknown.

Using immunoSEQ multiplex PCR, the repertoire was profiled, and TCRdb retains in-frame clones only, with some absent. The sample comprises some 2,400,000 clones, about 94% of which are singletons, and around 0.13% rests with the top ten. This chain joins TRBV28 and TRBJ1-3; D unresolved. This clonotype was sampled from a man between 18 and 35 years old in good health. Input material: naive CD4+ T cells sorted from blood. The sample's subset: CD45RA+ positively selected. The CDR3 is CASSFRRELISGNTIYF. Here the CDR3 DNA reads TGTGCCAGCAGTTTTCGCCGTGAGTTAATCTCTGGAAACACCATATATTTT.